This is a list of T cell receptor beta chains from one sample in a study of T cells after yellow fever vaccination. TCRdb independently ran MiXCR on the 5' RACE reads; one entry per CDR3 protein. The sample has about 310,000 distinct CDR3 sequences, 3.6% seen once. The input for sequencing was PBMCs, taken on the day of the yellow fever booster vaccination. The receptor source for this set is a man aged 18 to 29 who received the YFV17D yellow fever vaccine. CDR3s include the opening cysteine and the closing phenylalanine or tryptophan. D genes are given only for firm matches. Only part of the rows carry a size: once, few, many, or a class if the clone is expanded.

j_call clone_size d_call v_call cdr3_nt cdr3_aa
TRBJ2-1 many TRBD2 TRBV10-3 TGTGCCATCAGTGAGCAAGCGGGGGGCAGCAATGAGCAGTTCTTC CAISEQAGGSNEQFF
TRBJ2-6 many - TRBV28 TGTGCCAGCAGATCAGATCTCTCTGGGGCCAACGTCCTGACTTTC CASRSDLSGANVLTF
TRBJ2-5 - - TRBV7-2 TGTGCCAGCAGCCATTTGACTATTAAAGAGACCCAGTACTTC CASSHLTIKETQYF
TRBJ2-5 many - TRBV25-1 TGTGCCAGCAGTGAATTAGGCGATTGGGAGACCCAGTACTTC CASSELGDWETQYF
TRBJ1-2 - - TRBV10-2 TGCGCCAGCAGTGAGTGGAAAGTCCCACAGGGCTACACCTTC CASSEWKVPQGYTF
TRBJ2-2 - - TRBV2 TGTGCCAGCAGTCCCTTGCCCCCCGGGACATGGGACACCGGGGAGCTGTTTTTT CASSPLPPGTWDTGELFF
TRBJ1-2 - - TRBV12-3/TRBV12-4 TGTGCCAGCAGCTCGCAGAGGGGCCCCTATGGCTACACCTTC CASSSQRGPYGYTF
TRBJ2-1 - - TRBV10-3 TGTGCCATCAGTGAGTTGGAAACCTACAATGAGCAGTTCTTC CAISELETYNEQFF
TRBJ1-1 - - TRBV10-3 TGTGCCATCAGTGAGAGGGCACAGGACTACACTGAAGCTTTCTTT CAISERAQDYTEAFF
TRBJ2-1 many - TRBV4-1 TGCGCCAGCAGCCGCGCCTCGGGCTATTCCACCGAGGGGAATGAGCAGTTCTTC CASSRASGYSTEGNEQFF
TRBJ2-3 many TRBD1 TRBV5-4 TGTGCCAGCAGCTTACAGGGGAGCACAGATACGCAGTATTTT CASSLQGSTDTQYF
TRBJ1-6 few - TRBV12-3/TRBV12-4 TGTGCCAGCAGTTTGCACGGGAGTTCACCCCTCCACTTT CASSLHGSSPLHF
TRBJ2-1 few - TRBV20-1 TGCAGTGCCCCCAGCGCCGCCCATCTATGGAATGAGCAGTTCTTC CSAPSAAHLWNEQFF
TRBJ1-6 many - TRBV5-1 TGCGCCAGCAGCCCACAGGGATCCTATAATTCACCCCTCCACTTT CASSPQGSYNSPLHF
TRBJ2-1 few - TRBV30 TGTGCCTGGAATACAGGGGGGGGCAATGAGCAGTTCTTC CAWNTGGGNEQFF
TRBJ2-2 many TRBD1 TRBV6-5 TGTGCCAGCAGCCCCGGGACAGGGTTCAAGGGGCTGTTTTTT CASSPGTGFKGLFF
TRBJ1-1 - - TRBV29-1 TGCAGCGCCCGGGAAGGGGGCACTGAAGCTTTCTTT CSAREGGTEAFF
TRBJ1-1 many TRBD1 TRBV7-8 TGTGCCAGCAGCTTAGCCCCAAACGGACAGGCCCCCTCGAAGGCTTTCTTT CASSLAPNGQAPSKAFF
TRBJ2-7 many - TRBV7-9 TGTGCCAGCAGCACCGGACAGTCCTACGAGCAGTACTTC CASSTGQSYEQYF
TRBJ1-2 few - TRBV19 TGTGCCAGTAGTACCAACGGGGACTATGGCTACACCTTC CASSTNGDYGYTF
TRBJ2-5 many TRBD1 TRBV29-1 TGCAGCGTTCAACAGGGGGCGGGGGAGACCCAGTACTTC CSVQQGAGETQYF
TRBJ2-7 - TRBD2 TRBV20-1 TGCAGTGCTAGAGATCCTCTAGCGGGGGGCGAGCAGTACTTC CSARDPLAGGEQYF
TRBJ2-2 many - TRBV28 TGTGCCAGCAGTTTCTCGTCGGGGGCCAGCACCGGGGAGCTGTTTTTT CASSFSSGASTGELFF
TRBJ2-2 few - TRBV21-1 TGTGCCTGCCCCGGCCAGGGGGCCGATGGGGAGCTGTTTTTT CACPGQGADGELFF
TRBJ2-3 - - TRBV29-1 TGCAGCGTTGACGCAATAGCACAGGAATGGGATACGCAGTATTTT CSVDAIAQEWDTQYF
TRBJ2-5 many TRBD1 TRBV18 TGTGCCAGCTCCCCGGGACAGGGATACCAAGAGACCCAGTACTTC CASSPGQGYQETQYF
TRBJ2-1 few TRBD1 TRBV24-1 TGTGCCACCAGTGATTTGCGAGGACAGGGGTTCCATGAGCAGTTCTTC CATSDLRGQGFHEQFF
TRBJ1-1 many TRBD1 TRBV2 TGTGCCAGCAGTGCGTGGACAGGGTATACTGAAGCTTTCTTT CASSAWTGYTEAFF
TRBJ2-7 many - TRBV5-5 TGTGCCAGCAGCAGACTCGGTTCTGAGCAGTACTTC CASSRLGSEQYF
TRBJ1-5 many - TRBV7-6 TGTGCCAGCAGCTTAGGGGGTAATAGCAATCAGCCCCAGCTTTTT CASSLGGNSNQPQLF
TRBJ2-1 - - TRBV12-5 TGTGCTAGTGGTTTGGACCTACCACTAGCTGACTACAATGAGCAGTTCTTC CASGLDLPLADYNEQFF
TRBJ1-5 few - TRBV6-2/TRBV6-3 TGTGCCAGCACCTACGGGTCCTCCGGACAGCCCCAGCATTTT CASTYGSSGQPQHF
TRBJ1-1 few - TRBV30 TGTGCCTGGAGTGGGGGTAGGGCTTTCTTT CAWSGGRAFF
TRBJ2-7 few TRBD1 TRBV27 TGTGCCAGCAGACCAGACAGGGCCTACGAGCAGTACTTC CASRPDRAYEQYF
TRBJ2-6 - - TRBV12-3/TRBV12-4 TGTGCCAGCAGTTCCAGGGCTGGGGCCAACGTCCTGACTTTC CASSSRAGANVLTF
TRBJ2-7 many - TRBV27 TGTGCCAGCAGTTTCAGAGGGCAAGCCTACGAGCAGTACTTC CASSFRGQAYEQYF
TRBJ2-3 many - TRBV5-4 TGTGCCAGCAGCCCGATGGCAGGGGCCTTCACAGATACGCAGTATTTT CASSPMAGAFTDTQYF
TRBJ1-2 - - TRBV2 TGTGCCAGGAGTGGGGTGGGGTATGGCTACACCTTC CARSGVGYGYTF
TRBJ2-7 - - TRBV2 TGTGCCAGCAGTGAGGGTGGCTGGACGACCTACGAGCAGTACTTC CASSEGGWTTYEQYF
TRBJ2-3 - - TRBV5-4 TGTGCCAGCAGCGCGGGCCCCCTCATGGGTACGCAGTATTTT CASSAGPLMGTQYF
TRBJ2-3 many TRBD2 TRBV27 TGTGCCAGCAGTTTATTATTAAGCGGGGGGCCGGATACGCAGTATTTT CASSLLLSGGPDTQYF
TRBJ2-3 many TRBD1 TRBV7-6 TGTGCCAGCAGCCCTCGGACAGGGGGCTTAGATACGCAGTATTTT CASSPRTGGLDTQYF